This T cell receptor beta chain was sequenced for a study of human T cells and chemical hapten exposure. Stated time point: patch test 3, about 24 weeks after DPC sensitization. Treatment: therapeutic diphenylcyclopropenone sensitization with weekly scalp DPC. Unique molecular identifiers were attached to individual cDNA molecules within the library. MiXCR, run by TCRdb on the RACE reads, gives a single entry per CDR3 protein. The data contain about 82,000 distinct CDR3 sequences, 10% to 11% of them singletons. V was cut by 7 bases and J by 5 bases, with 14 bases left in between. The CDR3 runs to 13 residues.

Sequencing was performed on whole blood, taken in connection with sensitization to the hapten diphenylcyclopropenone (DPC). The V call is TRBV12-3 or TRBV12-4, the J call TRBJ2-5; D not resolved. This clonotype originated in a woman aged 45-59 years with alopecia areata. Some clones in this sample may be carry-over from other donors' samples. CDR3 sequence: CASTPEDGETQYF. The CDR3 DNA follows: TGTGCCAGCACCCCAGAAGATGGCGAGACCCAGTACTTC.